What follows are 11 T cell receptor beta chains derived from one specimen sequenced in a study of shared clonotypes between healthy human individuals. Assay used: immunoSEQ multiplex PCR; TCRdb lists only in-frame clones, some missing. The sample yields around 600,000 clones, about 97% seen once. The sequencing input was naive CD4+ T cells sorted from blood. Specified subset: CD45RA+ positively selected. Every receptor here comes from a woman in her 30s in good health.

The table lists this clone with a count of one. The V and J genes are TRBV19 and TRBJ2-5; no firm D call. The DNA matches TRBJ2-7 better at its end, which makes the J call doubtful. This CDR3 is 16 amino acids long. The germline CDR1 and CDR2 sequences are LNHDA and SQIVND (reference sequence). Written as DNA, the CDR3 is TGTGCCAGTAAGGTTCAGGCAGGCTGTCGCTCCTACGAGCAGTACTTC. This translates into CASKVQAGCRSYEQYF.

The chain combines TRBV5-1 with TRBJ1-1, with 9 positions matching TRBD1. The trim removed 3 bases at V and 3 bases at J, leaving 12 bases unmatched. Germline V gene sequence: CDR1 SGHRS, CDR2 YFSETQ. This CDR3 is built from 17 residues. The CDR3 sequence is CASSSTGGLGAYTEAFF. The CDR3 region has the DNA TGCGCCAGCAGCTCGACAGGGGGATTAGGGGCTTACACTGAAGCTTTCTTT.

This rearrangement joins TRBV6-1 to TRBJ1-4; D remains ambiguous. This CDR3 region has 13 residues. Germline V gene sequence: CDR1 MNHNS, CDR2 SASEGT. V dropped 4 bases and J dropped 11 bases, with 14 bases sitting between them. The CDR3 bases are TGTGCCAGCAGTGCGGCGCGCCCGAGTAAACTGTTTTTT. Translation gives CASSAARPSKLFF.

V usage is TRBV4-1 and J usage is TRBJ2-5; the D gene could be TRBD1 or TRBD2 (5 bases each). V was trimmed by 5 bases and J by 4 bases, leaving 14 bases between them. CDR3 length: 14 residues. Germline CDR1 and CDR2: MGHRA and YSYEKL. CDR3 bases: TGCGCCAGCAGCAAGGGTAGGGACCGAGAGACCCAGTACTTC. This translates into CASSKGRDRETQYF.

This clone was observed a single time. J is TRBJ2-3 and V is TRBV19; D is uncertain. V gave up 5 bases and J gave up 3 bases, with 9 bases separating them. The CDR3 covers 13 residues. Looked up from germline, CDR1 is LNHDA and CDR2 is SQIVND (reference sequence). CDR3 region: CASSPRPTDTQYF. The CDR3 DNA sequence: TGTGCCAGTAGTCCTAGACCTACAGATACGCAGTATTTT. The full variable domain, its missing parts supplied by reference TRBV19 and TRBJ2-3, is DGGITQSPKYLFRKEGQNVTLSCEQNLNHDAMYWYRQDPGQGLRLIYYSQIVNDFQKGDIAEGYSVSREKKESFPLTVTSAQKNPTAFYLCASSPRPTDTQYFGPGTRLTVL.

The CDR3 nucleotides are TGTGCCAGCAGCCCGACAGGTCAGAACACCGGGGAGCTGTTTTTT. The encoded protein is CASSPTGQNTGELFF. The J gene is TRBJ2-2, the V gene TRBV11-2, with D tentatively TRBD1 (6 bases). The V gene lost 5 bases and the J gene lost 1 base, with 11 bases spanning the gap. CDR3 length equals 15 residues. Germline CDR1 and CDR2: SGHAT and FQNNGV.

The CDR3 bases are TGTGCCAGCACCACAGGGGGCCATGGCTACACCTTC. It is translated as CASTTGGHGYTF. The chain combines TRBV6-5 with TRBJ1-2; 9 positions match TRBD1. V gave up 7 bases and J gave up 6 bases; unmatched junction bases: 3. Per germline, CDR1 MNHEY and CDR2 SVGAGI. The CDR3 loop spans 12 amino acids.

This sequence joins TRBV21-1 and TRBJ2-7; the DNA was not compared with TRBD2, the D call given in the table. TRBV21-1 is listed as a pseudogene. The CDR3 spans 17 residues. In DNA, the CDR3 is TGTGCCAGCAGGACAGGGGGGCGACTAGCGGGAACCTACGAGCAGTACTTC. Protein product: CASRTGGRLAGTYEQYF.

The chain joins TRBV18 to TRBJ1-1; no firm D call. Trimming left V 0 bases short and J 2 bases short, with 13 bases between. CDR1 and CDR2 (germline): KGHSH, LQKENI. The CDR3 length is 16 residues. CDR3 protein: CASSPPELAVNTEAFF. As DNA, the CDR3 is TGTGCCAGCTCACCACCCGAATTGGCAGTAAACACTGAAGCTTTCTTT.

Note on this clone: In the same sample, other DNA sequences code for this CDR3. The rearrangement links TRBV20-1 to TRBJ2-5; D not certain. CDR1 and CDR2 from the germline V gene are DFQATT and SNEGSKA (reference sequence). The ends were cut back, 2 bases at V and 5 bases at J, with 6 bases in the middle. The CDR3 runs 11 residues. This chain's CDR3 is CSARRQETQYF. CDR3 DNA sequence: TGCAGTGCTAGACGTCAGGAGACCCAGTACTTC.

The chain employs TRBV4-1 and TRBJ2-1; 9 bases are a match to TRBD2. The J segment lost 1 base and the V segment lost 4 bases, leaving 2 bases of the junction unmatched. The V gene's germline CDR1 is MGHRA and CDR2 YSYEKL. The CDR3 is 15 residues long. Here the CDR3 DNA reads TGCGCCAGCAGCCCACTAGCGGGTTCCTACAATGAGCAGTTCTTC. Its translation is CASSPLAGSYNEQFF.